These 2 T cell receptor beta chains came from one sample sequenced in a study of shared clonotypes between healthy human individuals (dated by TCRdb to 2019 to 2021). Library creation used the immunoSEQ multiplex PCR assay. The table comes from immuneACCESS by way of TCRdb, which keeps in-frame sequences with V and J called. Part of the clones is missing from these tables; in studies checked, under half for an unresolved V gene and the rest for unknown reasons. This sample is represented by roughly 550,000 clones; about 95% of them were singletons. The top ten hold about 0.11% of the sample. CD8 naive samples were obtained by positive selection for CCR7 among CD45RO-negative cells, yielding a CD45RA+CCR7+ population from which TemRA cells were excluded. Sequencing was performed on naive CD8+ T cells sorted from blood. The cell subset or site label corresponds to: CD45RA+CCR7+. The source of these receptors is a woman in her twenties or thirties in good health.

This clone was counted once. The chain employs TRBV7-9 and TRBJ1-2; D is ambiguous. Trimming left V 1 base short and J 4 bases short, with 10 bases between. Germline-derived CDR1 and CDR2 are SEHNR and FQNEAQ (reference sequence). This CDR3 contains 14 residues. The DNA for the CDR3 is TGTGCCAGCAGCTTAGTCGCCTCATCCTATGGCTACACCTTC. Its protein is CASSLVASSYGYTF.

The chain links TRBV11-2 to TRBJ2-7; 8 nucleotides line up with TRBD2. V gave up 5 bases and J gave up 2 bases; unmatched junction bases: 11. Germline lookup yields CDR1 SGHAT and CDR2 FQNNGV. The CDR3 has 16 amino acids. CDR3 residues: CASSTQNSGRAYEQYF. As DNA, the CDR3 is TGTGCCAGCAGCACCCAGAATTCCGGGAGGGCCTACGAGCAGTACTTC.